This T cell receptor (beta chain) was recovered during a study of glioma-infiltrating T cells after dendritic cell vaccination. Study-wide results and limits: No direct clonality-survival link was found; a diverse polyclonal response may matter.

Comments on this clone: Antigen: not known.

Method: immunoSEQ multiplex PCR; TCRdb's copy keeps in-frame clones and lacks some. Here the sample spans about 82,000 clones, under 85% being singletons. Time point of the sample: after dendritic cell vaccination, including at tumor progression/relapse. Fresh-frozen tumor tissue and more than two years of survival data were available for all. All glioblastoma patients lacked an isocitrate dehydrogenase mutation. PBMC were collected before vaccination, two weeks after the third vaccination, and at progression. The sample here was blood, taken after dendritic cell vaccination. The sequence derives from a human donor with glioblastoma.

The CDR3 DNA reads TGTGCCAGCAGCGCTAGTCCGGGGGAGACCCAGTACTTC. Translating it yields CASSASPGETQYF. The gene calls are TRBV9 and TRBJ2-5; a weak D match, TRBD2 (5 bases). V was shortened by 3 bases and J by 5 bases, with 11 bases between the two germline ends. Looked up from germline, CDR1 is SGDLS and CDR2 is YYNGEE. CDR3 length: 13 amino acids.